This T cell receptor (beta chain) was sequenced in a study of Ad26.COV2.S vaccination and SARS-CoV-2 variants. Treatment given: 19 received Ad26.COV2.S at low or high dose, single or two shots; about 5 received placebo; per-sample allocation not given. Samples were taken on day 63 after the first vaccine or placebo injection. CDR1 PRHDT and CDR2 FYEKMQ come from the germline V gene (reference sequence). The V end lost 5 bases, the J end lost 4 bases, and 15 bases lay between the germline ends. CDR3 length: 15 amino acids. TCRdb's copy holds only in-frame clones and misses some; the assay was immunoSEQ multiplex PCR. The repertoire holds around 310,000 clones, with 85% to 90% as singletons.

The sequencing here drew on peripheral blood, taken in a trial of Ad26.COV2.S vaccine versus placebo. The rearrangement uses TRBV13 and TRBJ1-3; D is ambiguous. The sequence was obtained from a person aged 18-65 years who received the Ad26.COV2.S COVID-19 vaccine or a placebo. The CDR3 sequence: CASSPGLYGGNTIYF. In DNA form, the CDR3 reads TGTGCCAGCAGCCCAGGACTCTACGGCGGAAACACCATATATTTT.